Listed here are 7 T cell receptor beta chains from one sample, sequenced in a study of hypomethylating agent response in myelodysplastic syndrome. Using immunoSEQ multiplex PCR, the repertoire was profiled, and TCRdb retains in-frame clones only, with some absent. Of 6,500 or so clones in the sample, about 88% were seen once. Sequencing was performed on bone marrow, taken before or after starting hypomethylating agent treatment for myelodysplastic syndrome (not recorded which). The source of these receptors is a human donor with myelodysplastic syndrome.

The chain couples TRBV29-1 to TRBJ2-7; D might be TRBD1 (5 bases). Trimming left V 4 bases short and J 0 bases short, with 7 bases between. CDR3 length equals 12 residues. Germline lookup yields CDR1 SQVTM and CDR2 ANQGSEA. The CDR3 loop is CSVGRDSYEQYF. CDR3 bases: TGCAGCGTTGGCAGGGACTCCTACGAGCAGTACTTC.

The chain combines TRBV5-1 with TRBJ2-5, with a tentative D call TRBD2 (6 bases). Trimming cost V 6 bases and J 5 bases, with 20 bases left between them. CDR3 length equals 15 residues. Germline CDR1 reads SGHRS; CDR2 reads YFSETQ. CDR3 DNA sequence: TGCGCCAGCAAGCGCGGCGGGGCCGCCGTTGAGACCCAGTACTTC. This encodes CASKRGGAAVETQYF. Combining the CDR3 with reference TRBV5-1 and TRBJ2-5 gives the whole variable domain KAGVTQTPRYLIKTRGQQVTLSCSPISGHRSVSWYQQTPGQGLQFLFEYFSETQRNKGNFPGRFSGRQFSNSRSEMNVSTLELGDSALYLCASKRGGAAVETQYFGPGTRLLVL.

Concerning this clone itself: One end of the junction does not line up with germline, which may come from a read error. The chain combines TRBV7-2 with TRBJ1-2; D not resolved. Germline assignment: CDR1 SGHTA and CDR2 FQGNSA. The CDR3 sequence is 12 residues long. The CDR3 DNA reads as TGTGCCAGCAGCTTATCCACGAGCGGCTGCACCTTC. It encodes CASSLSTSGCTF.

This clone was observed once. The chain couples TRBV23-1 to TRBJ2-7, with D perhaps TRBD1 (6 bases). TRBV23-1 is sorted into the ORF group, with uncertain function. The V end lost 7 bases, the J end lost 3 bases, and 10 bases lay between the germline ends. This CDR3 comprises 12 residues. CDR3 bases: TGCGCCAGCACCGGACAGATCTACGAGCAGTACGTC. Translated: CASTGQIYEQYV.

The chain uses TRBV27 and TRBJ2-7; D ambiguous. Germline CDR1 and CDR2: MNHEY and SMNVEV (reference sequence). The CDR3 consists of 12 residues. Trimming took off 7 bases at V and 11 bases at J, with 18 bases between the two ends. CDR3 DNA sequence: TGTGCCAGCATCGAGTTTGGGCATAAGGAGTACTTC. Amino acid sequence: CASIEFGHKEYF.

The CDR3 sequence: CASSLEGGREETQYF. The DNA for the CDR3 is TGTGCCAGCAGCTTAGAGGGCGGGAGGGAAGAGACCCAGTACTTC. The chain is built from TRBV7-3 and TRBJ2-5; 9 bases fit TRBD2. Unmatched junction bases numbered 4, after V lost 2 bases and J lost 3 bases. CDR3 size: 15 residues. Germline V gene data show CDR1 as SGHTA and CDR2 as FQGTGA.

The chain links TRBV19 to TRBJ2-5; 9 nucleotides line up with TRBD1. CDR1 is LNHDA, CDR2 SQIVND, per germline (reference sequence). Trimming at V came to 0 bases and at J to 5 bases, leaving 4 bases not matched to a gene. This CDR3 contains 15 residues. This CDR3 is CASSIEQGAGETQYF. The CDR3 nucleotides read TGTGCCAGTAGTATAGAACAGGGGGCGGGGGAGACCCAGTACTTC.